This is a list of T cell receptor beta chains from one sample in a study of early T cells in non-severe SARS-CoV-2 infection. TCRdb reprocessed the 5' RACE reads via MiXCR and lists one record per CDR3 protein. The sample gives 75,000 or so distinct CDR3 sequences, 14% of which show up once; approximately 11% is in the top ten. The sequencing input was whole blood. These receptors were collected from an adult who was a healthcare worker with PCR-confirmed SARS-CoV-2 infection or an uninfected control (not recorded which). Both conserved end residues are part of each CDR3. The order of the fields is J gene, V gene, D gene, clone size, CDR3 protein, CDR3 DNA. A D gene is named only where the DNA matches it firmly. Clone sizes are given selectively: once, few, many, or a class where the clone is expanded.

TRBJ2-1 TRBV20-1 - - CWWGGNEQFF TGCTGGTGGGGTGGGAATGAGCAGTTCTTC
TRBJ2-5 TRBV6-5 TRBD2 - CASAGTLAGLETQYF TGTGCCAGCGCGGGGACACTAGCGGGGTTAGAGACCCAGTACTTC
TRBJ1-1 TRBV5-5 - few CASSLSGYTEAFF TGTGCCAGCAGCTTGTCGGGGTACACTGAAGCTTTCTTT
TRBJ1-1 TRBV5-4 TRBD1 - CASRSGQGNTEAFF TGTGCCAGCAGATCGGGACAGGGGAACACTGAAGCTTTCTTT
TRBJ2-1 TRBV7-6 - few CASSSGVIEFF TGTGCCAGCAGCTCTGGTGTCATCGAGTTCTTC
TRBJ1-3 TRBV7-8 TRBD1 many CASLEGQGAGNTIYF TGTGCCAGCCTTGAGGGACAGGGTGCCGGAAACACCATATATTTT
TRBJ2-1 TRBV5-6 TRBD1 - CASSSRDREGHEQFF TGTGCCAGCAGCTCCCGGGACAGGGAAGGTCATGAGCAGTTCTTC
TRBJ2-2 TRBV6-2/TRBV6-3 - - CASRNGGSGELFF TGTGCCAGCAGGAACGGGGGCAGCGGGGAGCTGTTTTTT
TRBJ2-7 TRBV7-9 TRBD2 - CAGASGGAYEQYF TGTGCCGGCGCCTCCGGGGGGGCTTACGAGCAGTACTTC
TRBJ2-7 TRBV28 - few CASSQGGTLAYEQYF TGTGCCAGCAGTCAGGGAGGGACACTGGCCTACGAGCAGTACTTC
TRBJ2-3 TRBV4-2 - few CASSQERGPDTQYF TGTGCCAGCAGCCAAGAACGGGGCCCAGATACGCAGTATTTT
TRBJ2-2 TRBV15 - few CATSRDGRQANTGELFF TGTGCCACCAGCAGAGATGGGAGACAGGCGAACACCGGGGAGCTGTTTTTT
TRBJ2-5 TRBV5-1 - few CASSAGSSQETQYF TGCGCCAGCAGCGCGGGATCCAGCCAAGAGACCCAGTACTTC
TRBJ2-3 TRBV19 TRBD2 - CASSIVAGGSTDTQYF TGTGCCAGTAGTATAGTAGCGGGGGGGAGCACAGATACGCAGTATTTT
TRBJ2-3 TRBV7-2 TRBD2 many CASSFGLAVGTQYF TGTGCCAGCAGCTTCGGACTAGCTGTCGGTACGCAGTATTTT
TRBJ1-1 TRBV2 - - CASSEGAGYTEAFF TGTGCCAGCAGTGAAGGGGCAGGGTACACTGAAGCTTTCTTT
TRBJ1-2 TRBV7-9 - - CASSPVQEAGYTF TGTGCCAGCAGCCCTGTACAGGAGGCTGGCTACACCTTC
TRBJ2-4 TRBV15 - few CATSRDRKGRGNIQYF TGTGCCACCAGCAGAGATCGTAAGGGACGGGGGAACATTCAGTACTTC
TRBJ1-3 TRBV29-1 - once CSAGDTADTIYF TGCAGCGCCGGGGATACAGCGGACACCATATATTTT
TRBJ2-7 TRBV4-3 TRBD1 many CASSPRQGAHEQYF TGCGCCAGCAGCCCCCGACAGGGGGCCCACGAGCAGTACTTC
TRBJ2-7 TRBV6-6 TRBD2 few CASSYSGDYASEQYF TGTGCCAGCAGTTACTCTGGGGACTACGCCAGCGAGCAGTACTTC
TRBJ1-1 TRBV29-1 - - CSVVQVRGAEAFF TGCAGCGTTGTTCAGGTTCGTGGGGCCGAAGCTTTCTTT
TRBJ1-2 TRBV7-9 - - CASSPNGREDGYTF TGTGCCAGCAGCCCAAATGGGAGGGAGGATGGCTACACCTTC
TRBJ2-3 TRBV20-1 - - CSARSGAGPDTQYF TGCAGTGCTAGAAGTGGTGCGGGCCCTGATACGCAGTATTTT
TRBJ2-4 TRBV12-3/TRBV12-4 TRBD1 few CASSSRDRAKNIQYF TGTGCCAGCAGCTCCCGGGACAGAGCCAAAAACATTCAGTACTTC
TRBJ2-2 TRBV4-1 - few CASSQEAARTGELFF TGCGCCAGCAGCCAGGAAGCGGCCCGGACCGGGGAGCTGTTTTTT
TRBJ2-1 TRBV5-5 - many CASSFGRYNEQFF TGTGCCAGCAGCTTTGGCCGTTACAATGAGCAGTTCTTC
TRBJ2-6 TRBV29-1 - few CSPEANVLTF TGCAGCCCGGAGGCCAACGTCCTGACTTTC
TRBJ2-1 TRBV20-1 TRBD1 - CSATLDRVVGEQFF TGCAGTGCTACTTTAGACAGGGTCGTCGGTGAGCAGTTCTTC
TRBJ1-1 TRBV2 - - CASHKGMVTEAFF TGTGCCAGCCACAAGGGAATGGTGACTGAAGCTTTCTTT
TRBJ1-6 TRBV4-3 TRBD1 - CASSRRTGVSPLHF TGCGCCAGCAGCCGAAGGACAGGGGTATCACCCCTCCACTTT
TRBJ2-3 TRBV12-3/TRBV12-4 - many CASSLTGEGTDTQYF TGTGCCAGCAGTCTCACCGGGGAGGGCACAGATACGCAGTATTTT
TRBJ2-2 TRBV7-2 TRBD2 few CASSRGGSNTGELFF TGTGCCAGCAGCCGCGGGGGATCGAACACCGGGGAGCTGTTTTTT
TRBJ1-1 TRBV7-9 - - CASSLAGRGPEAFF TGTGCCAGCAGCTTAGCGGGCCGGGGGCCTGAAGCTTTCTTT
TRBJ1-1 TRBV7-3 - - CASSLDSTNTEAFF TGTGCCAGCAGCTTAGACAGTACTAACACTGAAGCTTTCTTT
TRBJ2-1 TRBV7-2 TRBD2 many CASSLGGSGGYEQFF TGTGCCAGCAGCTTAGGTGGTAGCGGGGGATATGAGCAGTTCTTC
TRBJ2-7 TRBV12-3/TRBV12-4 TRBD1 - CASSLLQGAGEQYF TGTGCCAGCAGTTTATTGCAGGGGGCAGGGGAGCAGTACTTC
TRBJ2-7 TRBV6-6 TRBD1 many CASSPGTGASYEQYF TGTGCCAGCAGTCCCGGGACAGGGGCCTCCTACGAGCAGTACTTC
TRBJ2-7 TRBV6-6 - few CASSYPPFYEQYF TGTGCCAGCAGTTACCCTCCCTTCTACGAGCAGTACTTC
TRBJ2-3 TRBV29-1 - - CSIPPKGRTDTQYF TGCAGCATCCCCCCGAAGGGTCGGACAGATACGCAGTATTTT
TRBJ1-5 TRBV13 TRBD1 - CASSLTGGGQPQHF TGTGCCAGCAGCTTGACAGGGGGTGGCCAGCCCCAGCATTTT
TRBJ2-5 TRBV6-5 TRBD2 once CASSTSGTSGQETQYF TGTGCCAGCAGTACCTCCGGGACTAGCGGACAAGAGACCCAGTACTTC
TRBJ1-6 TRBV14 TRBD1 few CASSLGTGGLAPLHF TGTGCCAGCAGCCTTGGGACAGGGGGTCTTGCACCCCTCCACTTT
TRBJ2-1 TRBV7-2 TRBD2 - CASSSFREADEQFF TGTGCCAGCAGCTCCTTCCGGGAGGCTGATGAGCAGTTCTTC
TRBJ2-5 TRBV5-1 - - CASSPLTGDQETQYF TGCGCCAGCAGCCCCTTAACGGGGGACCAAGAGACCCAGTACTTC
TRBJ2-1 TRBV6-5 - - CASRTGNNEQFF TGTGCCAGCAGAACAGGGAACAATGAGCAGTTCTTC
TRBJ2-3 TRBV29-1 - - CSFDNTDTQYF TGCAGCTTTGACAACACAGATACGCAGTATTTT
TRBJ2-6 TRBV6-5 - few CASSYSRPKPGANVLTF TGTGCCAGCAGTTACTCAAGACCAAAACCTGGGGCCAACGTCCTGACTTTC
TRBJ1-1 TRBV12-3/TRBV12-4 - few CASSLGGGGTEAFF TGTGCCAGCAGTTTAGGAGGGGGGGGCACTGAAGCTTTCTTT
TRBJ2-2 TRBV5-1 - - CASSRWNANTGELFF TGCGCCAGCAGCAGGTGGAACGCGAACACCGGGGAGCTGTTTTTT
TRBJ1-1 TRBV9 - - CASSVRGNAEAFF TGTGCCAGCAGCGTAAGAGGGAACGCTGAAGCTTTCTTT
TRBJ2-7 TRBV11-2 - many CASSLEGLEQYF TGTGCCAGCAGCTTAGAAGGGTTGGAGCAGTACTTC
TRBJ2-3 TRBV24-1 - many CATSAAGRTDTQYF TGTGCCACGTCCGCCGCAGGCCGCACAGATACGCAGTATTTT